This TCR beta chain is drawn from a study of read filtering for tumor transcriptome and immune sequencing. This clonotype was seen at least ten times. V shed 0 bases and J 1 base; nucleotides not matched to a gene: 7. This CDR3 has 17 residues. Looked up from germline, CDR1 is MGHRA and CDR2 is YSYEKL. Molecular barcoded adaptors covering alpha/delta and beta/gamma chains were used on around 370 ng RNA. TCRdb recomputed calls from the reads with MiXCR, one row per CDR3 protein. The sample comprises 130,000 or so distinct CDR3 sequences, approximately 13% of which are singletons, and approximately 8% rests with the top ten.

The receptor was isolated from a donor at least 40 years old with multiple myeloma. The chain uses TRBV4-1 and TRBJ2-3; 7 bases fit TRBD2. The sample comprised a population of CD138-negative cells sorted from bone marrow. The CDR3: CASSQETSAGGTDTQYF. The CDR3, as DNA: TGCGCCAGCAGCCAAGAAACGTCCGCGGGAGGCACAGATACGCAGTATTTT.